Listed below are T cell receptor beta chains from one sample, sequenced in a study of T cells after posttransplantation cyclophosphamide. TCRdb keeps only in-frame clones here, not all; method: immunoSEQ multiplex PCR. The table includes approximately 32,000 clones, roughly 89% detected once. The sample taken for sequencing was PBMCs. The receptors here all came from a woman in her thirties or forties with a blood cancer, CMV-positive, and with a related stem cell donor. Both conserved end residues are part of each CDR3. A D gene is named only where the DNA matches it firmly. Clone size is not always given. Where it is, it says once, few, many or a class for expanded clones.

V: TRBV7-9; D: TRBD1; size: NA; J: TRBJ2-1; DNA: TGTGCCAGCACCACCGACAGGGGGAGAAATGAGCAGTTCTTC; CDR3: CASTTDRGRNEQFF
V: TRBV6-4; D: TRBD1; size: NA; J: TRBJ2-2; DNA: TGTGCCAGCACCCCGGACAGGCTCACCGGGGAGCTGTTTTTT; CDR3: CASTPDRLTGELFF
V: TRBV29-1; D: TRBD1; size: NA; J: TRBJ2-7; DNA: TGCAGCGTGAACAGGGGGAGCAACTACGAGCAGTACTTC; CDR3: CSVNRGSNYEQYF
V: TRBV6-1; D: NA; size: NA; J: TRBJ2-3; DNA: TGTGCCAGCAGTAGATACCTAATAGAAGATACGCAGTATTTT; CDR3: CASSRYLIEDTQYF
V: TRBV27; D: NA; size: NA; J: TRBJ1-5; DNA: TGTGCCAGCAGTCGCTACGGCGAGGGTCCCAATCAGCCCCAGCATTTT; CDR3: CASSRYGEGPNQPQHF
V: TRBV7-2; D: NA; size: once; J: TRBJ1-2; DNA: TGTGCCAGCAGCTTAAAGGCAGGGGAGGGCTATGGCTACACCTTC; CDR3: CASSLKAGEGYGYTF
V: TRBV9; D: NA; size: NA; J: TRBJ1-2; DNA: TGTGCCAGCAGCCCGGGGGTGGGGGTTGATGGCTACACCTTC; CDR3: CASSPGVGVDGYTF
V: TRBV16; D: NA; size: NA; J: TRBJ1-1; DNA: TGTGCCAGCAGCCAAGGGCGGGACACTGAAGCTTTCTTT; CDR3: CASSQGRDTEAFF
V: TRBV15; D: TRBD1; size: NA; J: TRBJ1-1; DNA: TGTGCCACCAGCAGAGATGGCGGCAGGGGGCACACTGAAGCTTTCTTT; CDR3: CATSRDGGRGHTEAFF
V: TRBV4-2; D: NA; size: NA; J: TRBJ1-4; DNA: TGTGCCAGCAGCCAAGATCCCGCCAATCGGGGTGAAAAACTGTTTTTT; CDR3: CASSQDPANRGEKLFF
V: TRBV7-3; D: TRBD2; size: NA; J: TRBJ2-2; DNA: TGTGCCAGCAGCCCATCTAGCGGGGGGGCCGGGGAGCTGTTTTTT; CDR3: CASSPSSGGAGELFF
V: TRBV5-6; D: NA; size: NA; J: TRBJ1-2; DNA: TGTGCCAGCAGCCACGGGGAACCTGGCTACACCTTC; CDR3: CASSHGEPGYTF
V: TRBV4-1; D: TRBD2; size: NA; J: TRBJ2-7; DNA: TGCGCCAGCAGCCGAGAGCTAGCGGGGTCCTACGAGCAGTACTTC; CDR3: CASSRELAGSYEQYF
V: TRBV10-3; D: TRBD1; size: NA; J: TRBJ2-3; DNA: TGTGCCATCAGTGAGAGACAGGGGGCCGGAGATACGCAGTATTTT; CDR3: CAISERQGAGDTQYF
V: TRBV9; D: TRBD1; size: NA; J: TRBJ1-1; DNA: TGTGCCAGCAGCGTAGGCCGACGGGACAGGGGCACTGAAGCTTTCTTT; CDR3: CASSVGRRDRGTEAFF
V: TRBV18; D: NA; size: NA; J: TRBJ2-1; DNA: TGTGCCAGCTCACTCTCGACGGGACTCTCCTACAATGAGCAGTTCTTC; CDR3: CASSLSTGLSYNEQFF
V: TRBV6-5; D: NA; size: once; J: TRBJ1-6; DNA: TGTGCCAGCAGTTCCTTCGACTCGGGGGATTCACCCCTCCACTTT; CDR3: CASSSFDSGDSPLHF
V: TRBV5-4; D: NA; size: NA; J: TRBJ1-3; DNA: TGTGCCAGCAGCTTGGCAGGGTTTGGAAACACCATATATTTT; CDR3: CASSLAGFGNTIYF
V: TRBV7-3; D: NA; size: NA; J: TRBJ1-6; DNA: TGTGCCAGCAGCTTAACAGGGGGACACTCACCCCTCCACTTT; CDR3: CASSLTGGHSPLHF
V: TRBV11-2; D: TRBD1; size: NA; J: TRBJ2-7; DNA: TGTGCCAGCAGCTTAGGGTCGGGACAGGGACCCTACGAGCAGTACTTC; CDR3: CASSLGSGQGPYEQYF
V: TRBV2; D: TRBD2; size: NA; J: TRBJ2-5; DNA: TGTGCCTTACTACCGGGACTACAAGAGACCCAGTACTTC; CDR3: CALLPGLQETQYF
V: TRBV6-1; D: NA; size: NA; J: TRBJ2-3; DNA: TGTGCCAGCAATGCCGGGGAAGGGGATACGCAGTATTTT; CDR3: CASNAGEGDTQYF
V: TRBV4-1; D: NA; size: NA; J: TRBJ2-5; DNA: TGCGCCAGCAGCCAACCGGGGGAGTCTGAGACCCAGTACTTC; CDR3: CASSQPGESETQYF
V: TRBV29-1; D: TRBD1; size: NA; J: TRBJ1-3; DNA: TGCAGCGCCACCTCGGGACAGGGGGCAGGAAACACCATATATTTT; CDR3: CSATSGQGAGNTIYF
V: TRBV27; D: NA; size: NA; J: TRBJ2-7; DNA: TGTGCCAGCAGTTTTAGAGGGGAGGATTCCTACGAGCAGTACTTC; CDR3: CASSFRGEDSYEQYF
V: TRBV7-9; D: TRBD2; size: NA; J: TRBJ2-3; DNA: TGTGCCAGCAGCCCCCAGGTGAGCGGGGGGGCCGAGACAGATACGCAGTATTTT; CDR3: CASSPQVSGGAETDTQYF
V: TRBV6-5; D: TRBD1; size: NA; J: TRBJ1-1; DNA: TGTGCCAGCAGTCGGGACAGGGACACTGAAGCTTTCTTT; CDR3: CASSRDRDTEAFF
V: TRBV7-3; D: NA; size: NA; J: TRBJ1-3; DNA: TGTGCCAGCAGACTAGGGAGAGTGGGGAACACCATATATTTT; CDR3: CASRLGRVGNTIYF
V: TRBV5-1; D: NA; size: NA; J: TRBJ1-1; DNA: TGCGCCAGCAGCTTTAAAGGGGGATCCGACACTGAAGCTTTCTTT; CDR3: CASSFKGGSDTEAFF
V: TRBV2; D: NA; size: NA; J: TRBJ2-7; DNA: TGTGCCTACGGGAGACAAAGCTCCTACGAGCAGTACTTC; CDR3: CAYGRQSSYEQYF
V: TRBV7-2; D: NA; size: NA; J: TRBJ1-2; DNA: TGTGCCAGCAGACTCCCGAGTAACTATGGCTACACCTTC; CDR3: CASRLPSNYGYTF
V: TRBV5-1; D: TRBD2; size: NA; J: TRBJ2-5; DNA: TGCGCCAGCAGCCCGCGAGGGACGGGAGGAGAGACCCAGTACTTC; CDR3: CASSPRGTGGETQYF
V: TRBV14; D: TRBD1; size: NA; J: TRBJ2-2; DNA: TGTGCCAGCAGCCAGGGACAGGGTTATCCCGGGGAGCTGTTTTTT; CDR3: CASSQGQGYPGELFF
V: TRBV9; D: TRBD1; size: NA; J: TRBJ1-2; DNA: TGCGCCAGCAGCGGCCCGGGACAGGGAGGAGGCTACACCTTC; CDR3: CASSGPGQGGGYTF
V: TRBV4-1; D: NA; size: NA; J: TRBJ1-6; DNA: TGCGCCAGCAGCCAAGGTCTTGGGTGGAGGGATTCACCCCTCCACTTT; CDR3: CASSQGLGWRDSPLHF
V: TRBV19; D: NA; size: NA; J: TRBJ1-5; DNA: TGTGCCAGTAGTATAGGGGCAGGGTTCAATCAGCCCCAGCATTTT; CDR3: CASSIGAGFNQPQHF
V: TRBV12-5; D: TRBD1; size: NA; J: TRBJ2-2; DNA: TGTGCTAGTGGTTTCCGGGGACAGGGTTTAGCCGGGGAGCTGTTTTTT; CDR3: CASGFRGQGLAGELFF
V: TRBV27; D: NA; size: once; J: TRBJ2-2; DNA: TGTGCCAGCAGTTTGCTGGGTAGCGATTGGCACACCGGGGAGCTGTTTTTT; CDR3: CASSLLGSDWHTGELFF
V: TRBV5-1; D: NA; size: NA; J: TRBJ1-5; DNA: TGCGCCAGCAGCTTGAATCCAGGGGCAGATCAGCCCCAGCATTTT; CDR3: CASSLNPGADQPQHF
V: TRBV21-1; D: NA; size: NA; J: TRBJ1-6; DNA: TGTGCCAGCAGCATGGCAGGGAAGTGGTATTCACCCCTCCACTTT; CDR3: CASSMAGKWYSPLHF
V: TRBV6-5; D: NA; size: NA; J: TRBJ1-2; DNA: TGTGCCAGCAGGGGCGGGGCCAGTGGCTACACCTTC; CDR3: CASRGGASGYTF
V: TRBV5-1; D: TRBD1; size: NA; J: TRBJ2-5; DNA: TGCGCCAGCAGCTTGGGGACAGGGATGGAGACCCAGTACTTC; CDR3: CASSLGTGMETQYF
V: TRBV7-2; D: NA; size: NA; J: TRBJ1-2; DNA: TGTGCCAGCAGCTTAGTAGAGGGTTCCTATGGCTACACCTTC; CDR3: CASSLVEGSYGYTF
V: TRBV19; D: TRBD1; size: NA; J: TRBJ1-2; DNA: TGTGCCAGTAGTACCTCCGGGACAGGGTCGATCTATGGCTACACCTTC; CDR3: CASSTSGTGSIYGYTF
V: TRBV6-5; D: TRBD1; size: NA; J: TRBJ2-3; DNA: TGTGCCAGCAGCACCGGGACAGGGAGGGATACGCAGTATTTT; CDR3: CASSTGTGRDTQYF
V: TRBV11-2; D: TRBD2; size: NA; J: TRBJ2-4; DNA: TGTGCCAGCAGCTTAGGGCGGGGGGGGAACATTCAGTACTTC; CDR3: CASSLGRGGNIQYF
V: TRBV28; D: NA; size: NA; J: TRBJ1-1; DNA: TGTGCCAGCAGTTTTACAGGGCCGGCTTTCTTT; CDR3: CASSFTGPAFF
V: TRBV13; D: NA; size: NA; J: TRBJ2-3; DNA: TGTGCCAGCAGCTCTCCGGCGGGGAGGACAGATACGCAGTATTTT; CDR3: CASSSPAGRTDTQYF
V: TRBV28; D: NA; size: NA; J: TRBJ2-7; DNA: TGTGCCAGCAGGGCCCGACAAGCAGACTACGAGCAGTACTTC; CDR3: CASRARQADYEQYF
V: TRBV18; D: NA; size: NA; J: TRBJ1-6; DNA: TGTGCCAGCTCACCAAGGGGTGGTTTTTCACCCCTCCACTTT; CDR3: CASSPRGGFSPLHF
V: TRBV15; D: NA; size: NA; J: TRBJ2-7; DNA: TGTGCCACCAGCAGAGTCTTTACATGGTCCTTCTACGAGCAGTACTTC; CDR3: CATSRVFTWSFYEQYF
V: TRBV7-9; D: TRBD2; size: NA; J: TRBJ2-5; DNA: TGTGCCAGCAGCTCATCAACTAGCGGGGGCTGGGAGACCCAGTACTTC; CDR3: CASSSSTSGGWETQYF
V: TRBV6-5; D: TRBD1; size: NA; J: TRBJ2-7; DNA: TGTGCCAGCAGTCCCGGACAGGGTATTATCTTCGAGCAGTACTTC; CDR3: CASSPGQGIIFEQYF